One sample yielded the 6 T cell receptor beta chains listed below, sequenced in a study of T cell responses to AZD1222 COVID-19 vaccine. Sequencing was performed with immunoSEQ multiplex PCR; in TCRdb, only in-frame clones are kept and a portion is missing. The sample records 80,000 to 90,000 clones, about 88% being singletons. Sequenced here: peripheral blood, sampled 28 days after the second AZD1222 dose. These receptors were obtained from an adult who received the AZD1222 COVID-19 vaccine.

In DNA, the CDR3 is TGTGCCAGCAGCGAGTCGACAGGAGGAGAATGGTTTGACACTGAAGCTTTCTTT. Its translation: CASSESTGGEWFDTEAFF. The chain employs TRBV21-1 and TRBJ1-1; the table assigns TRBD1, which was not confirmed against the DNA. TRBV21-1 is reported as a pseudogene. CDR3 length equals 18 residues.

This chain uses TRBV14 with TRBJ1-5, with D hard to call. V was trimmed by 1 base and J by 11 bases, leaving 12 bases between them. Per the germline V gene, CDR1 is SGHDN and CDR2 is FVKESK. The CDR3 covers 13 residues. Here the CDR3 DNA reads TGTGCCAGCAGCCAAGGGAGTGGGTTGTCCCAGCATTTT. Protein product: CASSQGSGLSQHF.

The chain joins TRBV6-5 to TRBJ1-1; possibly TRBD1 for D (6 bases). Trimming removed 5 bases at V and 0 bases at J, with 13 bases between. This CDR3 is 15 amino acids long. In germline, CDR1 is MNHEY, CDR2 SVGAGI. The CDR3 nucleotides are TGTGCCAGCAGTCGGTCTCAGGGGCTGAACACTGAAGCTTTCTTT. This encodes CASSRSQGLNTEAFF.

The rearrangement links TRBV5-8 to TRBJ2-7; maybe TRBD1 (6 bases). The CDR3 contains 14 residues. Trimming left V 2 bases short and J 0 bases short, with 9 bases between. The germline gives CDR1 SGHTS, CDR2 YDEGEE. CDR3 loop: CASSFRTVSYEQYF. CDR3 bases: TGTGCCAGCAGCTTTAGGACAGTCTCCTACGAGCAGTACTTC.

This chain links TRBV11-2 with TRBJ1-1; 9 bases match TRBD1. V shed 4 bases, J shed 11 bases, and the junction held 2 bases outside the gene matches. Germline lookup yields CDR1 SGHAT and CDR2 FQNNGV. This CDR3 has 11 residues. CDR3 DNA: TGTGCCAGCAGCTCTGGACAGGGGGCTTTCTTT. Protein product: CASSSGQGAFF.

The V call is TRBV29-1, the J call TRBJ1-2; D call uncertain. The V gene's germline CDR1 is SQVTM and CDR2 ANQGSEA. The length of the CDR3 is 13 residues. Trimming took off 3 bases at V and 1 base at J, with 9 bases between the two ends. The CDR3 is CSVEDQFNYGYTF. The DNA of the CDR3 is TGCAGCGTTGAGGACCAGTTTAACTATGGCTACACCTTC.